A selection of T cell receptor beta chains follows, all from one sample in a study of shared clonotypes between healthy human individuals. Some clones are missing from TCRdb's copy, which holds only in-frame ones; the method was immunoSEQ multiplex PCR. The sample includes more than 550,000 clones, around 77% seen only once; the top ten take around 1.7%. The specimen was memory CD4+ T cells sorted from blood. The receptors originated from a woman under 40 in good health. Each CDR3 is given without its conserved first and last residue. Size is omitted from some rows. Given values are once, few, many or a class for expanded clones.

- | 13 | TRBJ1-2 | TRBV15 | ATSMARGGYYGYT
- | 15 | TRBJ1-4 | TRBV7-9 | ASSSRDRGQSNEKLF
- | 12 | TRBJ2-3 | TRBV5-1 | ASSFSGVRDTQY
- | 10 | TRBJ1-5 | TRBV2 | ASSQINQPQH
- | 14 | TRBJ2-1 | TRBV9 | ASSASQGSSYNEQF
- | 15 | TRBJ2-3 | TRBV7-6 | ASSLSLNRRVSDTQY
- | 14 | TRBJ2-7 | TRBV7-2 | ASSSSSGRTAYEQY
- | 13 | TRBJ2-7 | TRBV5-1 | ASSREGGRDYEQY
once | 13 | TRBJ2-2 | TRBV2 | ASRPERGGTGELF
- | 14 | TRBJ1-5 | TRBV18 | ASSPESTGAGQPQH
once | 13 | TRBJ2-5 | TRBV6-6 | ASSTVGRGGETQY
- | 10 | TRBJ1-3 | TRBV19 | ASSGSGNTIY
- | 9 | TRBJ1-2 | TRBV27 | ASSSGYGYT
- | 10 | TRBJ1-2 | TRBV28 | ASSPQYYGYT
- | 14 | TRBJ2-3 | TRBV6-5 | ASSYRPTGGADTQY
- | 12 | TRBJ2-7 | TRBV30 | AYHLDREWYEQY
- | 14 | TRBJ2-3 | TRBV11-2 | ASSALDSAIPDTQY
- | 9 | TRBJ2-5 | TRBV10-2 | ASGFGGTQY
- | 11 | TRBJ1-2 | TRBV27 | ASSLRPGYGYT
few | 16 | TRBJ1-4 | TRBV9 | ASGLTGGASGGNEKLF
- | 12 | TRBJ2-3 | TRBV5-1 | ASSQGTSGDTQY
- | 14 | TRBJ2-5 | TRBV19 | ASSISLAGAQETQY
- | 13 | TRBJ2-7 | TRBV5-6 | ASSVVPTSGYEQY
- | 13 | TRBJ2-7 | TRBV28 | ASRRGSTISYEQY
- | 12 | TRBJ1-5 | TRBV5-4 | ASSLGEINQPQH
- | 11 | TRBJ2-2 | TRBV6-1 | ASSADRGGELF
few | 12 | TRBJ2-5 | TRBV5-1 | ASSHRTAEGAQY
few | 12 | TRBJ2-1 | TRBV18 | ASSPPSQSNEQF